The TCR beta chain under discussion was sequenced for a study of T cells expressing NK-cell markers. As for the study in general: Seven of the eight sequenced donors were classified as HCMV-seropositive, and one was classified as seronegative. Whole-study results and caveats: In a handful of donors, dominant CD3+CD56+NKG2C+ clones formed about 1.0-8% of CD8+ cells.

The CDR3 is 14 amino acids. Germline V gene sequence: CDR1 DFQATT, CDR2 SNEGSKA (reference sequence). For this clonotype: Its antigen is not known.

TCRdb reprocessed the 5' RACE reads and keeps a single row for each CDR3 protein, giving no DNA. The sample's table shows about 460,000 distinct CDR3 sequences. The sequence was collected from a woman in her 50s in good health. This chain joins TRBV20-1 and TRBJ2-1; TCRdb proposes TRBD2, but this gene call is untestable without DNA. Sequencing was carried out using blood T cells: a sorted CD56 or NKG2C T cell subset, CD4+ or CD8+ T cells, or bulk PBMC T cells (not recorded which). CDR3 region: CSARNSGRWNEQFF.